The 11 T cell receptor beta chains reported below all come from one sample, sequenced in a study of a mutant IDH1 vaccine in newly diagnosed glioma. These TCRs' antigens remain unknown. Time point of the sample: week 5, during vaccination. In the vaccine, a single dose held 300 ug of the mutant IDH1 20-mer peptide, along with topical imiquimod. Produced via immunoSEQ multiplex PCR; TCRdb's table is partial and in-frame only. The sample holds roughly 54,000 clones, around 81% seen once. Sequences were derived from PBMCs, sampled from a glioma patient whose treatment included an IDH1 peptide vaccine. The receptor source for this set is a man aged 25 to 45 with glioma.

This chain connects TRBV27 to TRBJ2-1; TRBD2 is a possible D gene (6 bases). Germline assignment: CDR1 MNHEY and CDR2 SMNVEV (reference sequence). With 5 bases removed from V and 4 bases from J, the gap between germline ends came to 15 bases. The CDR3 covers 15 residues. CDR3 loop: CASSHSGQPYNEQFF. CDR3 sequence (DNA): TGTGCCAGCAGTCACAGCGGGCAACCTTACAATGAGCAGTTCTTC.

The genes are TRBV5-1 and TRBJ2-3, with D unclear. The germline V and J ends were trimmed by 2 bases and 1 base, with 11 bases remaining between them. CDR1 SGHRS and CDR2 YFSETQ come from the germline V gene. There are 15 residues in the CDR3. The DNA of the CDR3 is TGCGCCAGCAGCTTAGGGCTGGTAGGCACAGATACGCAGTATTTT. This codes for CASSLGLVGTDTQYF.

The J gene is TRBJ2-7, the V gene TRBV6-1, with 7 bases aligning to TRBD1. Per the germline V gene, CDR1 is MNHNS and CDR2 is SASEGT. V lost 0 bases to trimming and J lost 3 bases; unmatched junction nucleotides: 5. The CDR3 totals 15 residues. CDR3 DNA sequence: TGTGCCAGCAGTGAAGCGTGGGACAGATTCTACGAGCAGTACTTC. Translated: CASSEAWDRFYEQYF.

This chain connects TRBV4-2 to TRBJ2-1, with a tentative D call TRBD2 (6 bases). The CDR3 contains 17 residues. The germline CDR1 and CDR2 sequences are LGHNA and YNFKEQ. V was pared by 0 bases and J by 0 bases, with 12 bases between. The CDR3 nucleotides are TGTGCCAGCAGCCAAGATCCCCGGGGGAGCTCCTACAATGAGCAGTTCTTC. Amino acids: CASSQDPRGSSYNEQFF.

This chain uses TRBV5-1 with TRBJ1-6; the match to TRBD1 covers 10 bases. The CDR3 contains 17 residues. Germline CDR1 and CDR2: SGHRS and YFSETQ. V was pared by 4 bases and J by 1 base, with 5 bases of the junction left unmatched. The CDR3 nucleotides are TGCGCCAGCAGCACCGGGACAGGGGCTTCCTATAATTCACCCCTCCACTTT. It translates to CASSTGTGASYNSPLHF.

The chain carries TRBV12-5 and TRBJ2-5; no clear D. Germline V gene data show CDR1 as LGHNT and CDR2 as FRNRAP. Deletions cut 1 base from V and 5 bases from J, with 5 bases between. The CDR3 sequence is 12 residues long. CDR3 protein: CASGLGMETQYF. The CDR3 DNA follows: TGTGCTAGTGGTTTGGGCATGGAGACCCAGTACTTC.

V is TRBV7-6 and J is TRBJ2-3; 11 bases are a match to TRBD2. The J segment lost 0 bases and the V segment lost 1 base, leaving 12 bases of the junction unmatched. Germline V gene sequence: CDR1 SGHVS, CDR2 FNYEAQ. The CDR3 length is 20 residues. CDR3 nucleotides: TGTGCCAGCAGCTTAGAGGCTAGCGGGGGGATGCCCTCTAGCACAGATACGCAGTATTTT. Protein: CASSLEASGGMPSSTDTQYF. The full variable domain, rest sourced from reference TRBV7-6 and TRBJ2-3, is GAGVSQSPRYKVTKRGQDVALRCDPISGHVSLYWYRQALGQGPEFLTYFNYEAQQDKSGLPNDRFSAERPEGSISTLTIQRTEQRDSAMYRCASSLEASGGMPSSTDTQYFGPGTRLTVL.

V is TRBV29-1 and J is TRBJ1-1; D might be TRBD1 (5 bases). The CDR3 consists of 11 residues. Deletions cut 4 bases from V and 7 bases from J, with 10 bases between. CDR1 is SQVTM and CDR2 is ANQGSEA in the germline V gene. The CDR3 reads CSVAQGVEAFF. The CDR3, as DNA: TGCAGCGTTGCTCAGGGTGTTGAAGCTTTCTTT.

This chain's CDR3 is CASSLVINRGAGYEQFF. In DNA form, the CDR3 reads TGTGCCAGCAGCTTAGTCATCAACAGGGGCGCCGGGTATGAGCAGTTCTTC. The J gene is TRBJ2-1, the V gene TRBV7-6, with 7 bases lining up with TRBD1. V shed 1 base, J shed 8 bases, and the junction held 14 bases outside the gene matches. Germline CDR1 reads SGHVS; CDR2 reads FNYEAQ. CDR3 length equals 17 residues.

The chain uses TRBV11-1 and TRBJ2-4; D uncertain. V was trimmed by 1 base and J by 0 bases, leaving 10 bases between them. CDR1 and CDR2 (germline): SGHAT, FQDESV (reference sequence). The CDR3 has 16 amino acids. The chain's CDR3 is CASSLGTNLAKNIQYF. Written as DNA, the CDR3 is TGTGCCAGCAGCTTAGGCACAAACTTAGCCAAAAACATTCAGTACTTC. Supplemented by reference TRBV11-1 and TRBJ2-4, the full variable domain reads EAEVAQSPRYKITEKSQAVAFWCDPISGHATLYWYRQILGQGPELLVQFQDESVVDDSQLPKDRFSAERLKGVDSTLKIQPAELGDSAMYLCASSLGTNLAKNIQYFGAGTRLSVL.

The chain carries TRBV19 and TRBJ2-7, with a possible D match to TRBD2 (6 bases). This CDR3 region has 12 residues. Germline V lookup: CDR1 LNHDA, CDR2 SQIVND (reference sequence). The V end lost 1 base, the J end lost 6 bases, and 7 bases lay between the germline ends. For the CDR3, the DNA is TGTGCCAGTAGTATAGTCGGGGGCGAGCAGTACTTC. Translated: CASSIVGGEQYF.